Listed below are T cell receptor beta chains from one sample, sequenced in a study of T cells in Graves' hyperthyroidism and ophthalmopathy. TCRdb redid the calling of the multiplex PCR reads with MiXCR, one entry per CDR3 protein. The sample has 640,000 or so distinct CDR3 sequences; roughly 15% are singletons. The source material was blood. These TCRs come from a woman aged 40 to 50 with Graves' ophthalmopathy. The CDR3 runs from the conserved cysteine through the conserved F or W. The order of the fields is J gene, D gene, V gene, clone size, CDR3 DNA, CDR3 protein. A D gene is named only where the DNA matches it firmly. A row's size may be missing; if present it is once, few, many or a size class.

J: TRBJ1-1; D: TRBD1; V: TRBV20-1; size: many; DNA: TGCAGTGCTAGCGGACAGGGGGCCTTTGATCGGTACACTGAAGCTTTCTTT; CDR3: CSASGQGAFDRYTEAFF
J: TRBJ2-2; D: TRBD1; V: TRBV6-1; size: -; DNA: TGTGCCAGCCGGGACAGCTGGAACACCGGGGAGCTGTTTTTT; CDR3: CASRDSWNTGELFF
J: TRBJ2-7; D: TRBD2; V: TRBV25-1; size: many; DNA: TGTGCCAGCAGTGAAAAAGTAGCGGGAGCCCACGAGCAGTACTTC; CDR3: CASSEKVAGAHEQYF
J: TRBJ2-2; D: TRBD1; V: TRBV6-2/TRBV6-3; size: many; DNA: TGTGCCAGCAGCCCGCTCCGACAGGGTAGGACCGGGGAGCTGTTTTTT; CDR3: CASSPLRQGRTGELFF
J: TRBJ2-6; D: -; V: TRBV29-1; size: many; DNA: TGCAGCGTTCAGGGGTCTGGGGCCAACGTCCTGACTTTC; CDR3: CSVQGSGANVLTF
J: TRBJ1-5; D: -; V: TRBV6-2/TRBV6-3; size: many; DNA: TGTGCCAGCAGTTACCGGGTCCCCCGGCGGAATCAGCCCCAGCATTTT; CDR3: CASSYRVPRRNQPQHF
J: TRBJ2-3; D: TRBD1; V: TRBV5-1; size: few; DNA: TGCGCCAGCGCCCTGGACAGGGGAACAGATACGCAGTATTTT; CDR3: CASALDRGTDTQYF
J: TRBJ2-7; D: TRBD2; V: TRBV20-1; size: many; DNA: TGCAGTGCCTCCCTAGCGGGAGATTTAAGCGAGCAGTACTTC; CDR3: CSASLAGDLSEQYF
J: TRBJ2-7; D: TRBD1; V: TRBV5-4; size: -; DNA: TGTGCCAGCAGCTTGTCGCCGACAGGGCTCTACGAGCGGTACTTC; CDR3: CASSLSPTGLYERYF
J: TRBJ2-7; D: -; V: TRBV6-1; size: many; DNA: TGTGCCAGCAGTAAAAGTCGGGGCGGCGAGCAGTACTTC; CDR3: CASSKSRGGEQYF
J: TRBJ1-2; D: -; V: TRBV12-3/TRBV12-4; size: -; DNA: TGTGCCAGCAGTTCGGTCACCTCTCGGAAGGGCTACACCTTC; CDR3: CASSSVTSRKGYTF
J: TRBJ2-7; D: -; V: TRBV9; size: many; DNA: TGTGCCAGCAGCCCCCAACAGTGGCCCGCCTACGAGCAGTACTTC; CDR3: CASSPQQWPAYEQYF
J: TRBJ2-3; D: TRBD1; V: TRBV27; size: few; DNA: TGTGCCAGCAGCACCGCGGACAGGGGCGGGGATACGCAGTATTTT; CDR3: CASSTADRGGDTQYF
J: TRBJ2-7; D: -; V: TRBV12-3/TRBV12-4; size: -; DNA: TGTGCCAGCAGTTTAGCGACAGAAATCAACAACGAGCAGTACTTC; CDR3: CASSLATEINNEQYF
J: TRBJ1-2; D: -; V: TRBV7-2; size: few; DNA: TGTGCCAGCAGCTTAGAGGTTTCGGAGAATGGCTACACCTTC; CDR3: CASSLEVSENGYTF
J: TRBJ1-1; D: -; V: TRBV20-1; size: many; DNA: TGCAGTGCTAGGATCGACAGGATGAACACTGAAGCTTTCTTT; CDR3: CSARIDRMNTEAFF
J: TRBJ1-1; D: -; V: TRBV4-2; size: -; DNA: TGTGCCAGCAGCCAAGCCGGGAGGGACACTGAAGCTTTCTTT; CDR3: CASSQAGRDTEAFF
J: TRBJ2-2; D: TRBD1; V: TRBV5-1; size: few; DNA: TGCGCCAGCAGCTTGGCTGTGACAGGGGGCGAAGGGGAGCTGTTTTTT; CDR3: CASSLAVTGGEGELFF
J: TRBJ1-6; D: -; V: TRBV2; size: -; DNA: TGTGCCAGCAGTAGGGGGTTGAGCTCACCCCTCCACTTT; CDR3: CASSRGLSSPLHF
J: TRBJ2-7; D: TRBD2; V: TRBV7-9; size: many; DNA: TGTGCCAGCAGCGAGCGGACTAGCGGCGGGGCCTACGAGCAGTACTTC; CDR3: CASSERTSGGAYEQYF
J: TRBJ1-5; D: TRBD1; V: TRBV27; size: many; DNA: TGTGCCAGCAGTTTGGCCGGGACAGGGGGAAATCAGCCCCAGCATTTT; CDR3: CASSLAGTGGNQPQHF
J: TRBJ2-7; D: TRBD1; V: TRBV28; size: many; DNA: TGTGCCTCGGGGAGTACAGGGGACTCCTACGAGCAGTACTTC; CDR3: CASGSTGDSYEQYF
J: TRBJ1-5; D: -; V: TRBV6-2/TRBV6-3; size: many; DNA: TGTGCCAGCAGTTTTGTCGCAGGGATGACGCCCCAGCATTTT; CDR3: CASSFVAGMTPQHF
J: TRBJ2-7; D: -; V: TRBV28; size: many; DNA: TGTGCCAGCACGGCTGGGACTTCCTACGAGCAGTACTTC; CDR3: CASTAGTSYEQYF
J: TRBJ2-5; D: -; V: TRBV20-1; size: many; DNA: TGCAGTGCAAGGCCTAGCTTTCAAGAGACCCAGTACTTC; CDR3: CSARPSFQETQYF
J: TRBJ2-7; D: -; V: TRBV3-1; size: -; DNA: TGTGCCAGCAGCCTCGGGACCAGCGCAGTAGGATTC; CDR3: CASSLGTSAVGF
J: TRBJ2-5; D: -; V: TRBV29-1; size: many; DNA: TGCAGCGTTCCGGGACGGCAAGAGACCCAGTACTTC; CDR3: CSVPGRQETQYF
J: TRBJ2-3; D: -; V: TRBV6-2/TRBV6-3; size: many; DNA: TGTGCCAGCCTTGACTTAGATACGCAGTATTTT; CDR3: CASLDLDTQYF
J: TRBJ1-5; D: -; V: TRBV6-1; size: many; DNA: TGTGCCGCCGACCGACAGTTTAATCAGCCCCAGCATTTT; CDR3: CAADRQFNQPQHF
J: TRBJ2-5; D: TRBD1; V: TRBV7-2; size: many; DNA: TGTGCCAGCAGTCTACCCGGGACAGGGGAAGAGACCCAGTACTTC; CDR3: CASSLPGTGEETQYF
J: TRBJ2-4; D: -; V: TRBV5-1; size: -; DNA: TGCGCCAGCAGCCCCGGGATGGCTCAGGGACTAGCCAAAAACATTCAGTACTTC; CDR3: CASSPGMAQGLAKNIQYF
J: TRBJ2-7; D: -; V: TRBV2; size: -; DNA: TGTGCCAGCAGTGTGCAGGCGGTCGAGCAGTACTTC; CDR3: CASSVQAVEQYF
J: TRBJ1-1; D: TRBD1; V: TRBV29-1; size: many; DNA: TGCAGCGTTGTGGGACAGGGGACTGAAGCTTTCTTT; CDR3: CSVVGQGTEAFF
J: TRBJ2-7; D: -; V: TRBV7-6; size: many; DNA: TGTGCCAGCAGCTCGGCAGCATACGAGCAGTACTTC; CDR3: CASSSAAYEQYF
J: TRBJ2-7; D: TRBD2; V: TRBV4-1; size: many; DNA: TGCGCCAGCAGCCAAGTAGTTAAAGCGGGAACCTACGAGCAGTACTTC; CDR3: CASSQVVKAGTYEQYF
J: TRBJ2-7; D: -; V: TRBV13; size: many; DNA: TGTGCCAGCAGCTTAACCCCCACGGGAGAGCAGTACTTC; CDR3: CASSLTPTGEQYF
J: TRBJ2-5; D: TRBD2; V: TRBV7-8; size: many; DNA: TGTGCCAGCAGCGTAGCCGGGACTAGCGGGAGCTCCTTATCCGGGACCCAGTACTTC; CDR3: CASSVAGTSGSSLSGTQYF